This paragraph covers one T cell receptor (beta chain) sequence. Per the germline V gene, CDR1 is MNHEY and CDR2 is SVGAGI. This CDR3 is built from 13 residues. The data were taken from a study of OX40 agonist ivuxolimab in advanced cancers. If patients had autoimmune disease history or systemic immunosuppression, they were excluded. Peripheral blood came from all dose cohorts at three timepoints. The protocol was immunoSEQ multiplex PCR, while the TCRdb copy is restricted to in-frame clones and leaves out a portion. The table has 30,000 to 45,000 clones, around 87% seen once; the top ten hold 2.4%. This TCR came from an adult with an advanced solid tumor such as melanoma, head and neck, liver or kidney cancer. The V gene is TRBV6-5, the J gene TRBJ2-5; D gene ambiguous. Gene TRBJ2-7 matches the end of the DNA better, so the J call may be wrong. The sequencing here drew on CD4+ or CD8+ T cells sorted from blood, taken in a trial of the OX40 agonist ivuxolimab. CDR3 in amino acids: CASSSGPLYEQYF. In nucleotides, the CDR3 is TGTGCCAGCAGTTCGGGTCCTTTATACGAGCAGTACTTC.